These 19 T cell receptor beta chains were all obtained from the same sample, sequenced in a study of T cell repertoires in cytomegalovirus infection. TCRdb ran MiXCR on the reads and lists one entry per CDR3 protein. The repertoire includes about 920,000 distinct CDR3 sequences, around 29% of them detected once, and 11% to 15% sits in the top ten. Which antigens these TCRs recognize remains unknown. The material was cultured CD8+ T cells from PBMCs, obtained from culture after CMV antigen stimulation. These receptors were taken from a human donor in good health (CMV status not recorded). Some clones in this sample may be carry-over from other donors' samples.

Only a few counts were recorded for this clonotype. The chain combines TRBV10-3 with TRBJ2-7; perhaps TRBD2 as D (7 bases). V was trimmed by 0 bases and J by 3 bases, leaving 12 bases between them. Germline CDR1 is ENHRY and CDR2 is SYGVKD. The CDR3 length is 15 residues. The CDR3 DNA is TGTGCCATCAGTGAGTCGGGGGGGCCATACTACGAGCAGTACGTC. Protein product: CAISESGGPYYEQYV.

The chain couples TRBV6-5 to TRBJ1-1; possibly TRBD1 for D (5 bases). Germline lookup yields CDR1 MNHEY and CDR2 SVGAGI. The CDR3 runs 13 residues. The V end lost 0 bases, the J end lost 8 bases, and 10 bases lay between the germline ends. For the CDR3, the DNA is TGTGCCAGCAGTTACTCCAGGGTAAACGAAGCTTTCTTT. This gives the protein CASSYSRVNEAFF.

In its sample, this clonotype was seen many times. The gene calls are TRBV2 and TRBJ1-4; 9 bases align to TRBD1. From germline, CDR1 is SNHLY and CDR2 FYNNEI. The CDR3 is 15 residues long. V shed 6 bases and J 3 bases; nucleotides not matched to a gene: 5. CDR3 loop: CASSGRDRANEKLFF. The CDR3 DNA reads as TGTGCCAGCAGCGGTCGGGACAGGGCTAATGAAAAACTGTTTTTT.

This clonotype has a handful of counts. V usage is TRBV4-1 and J usage is TRBJ1-1; D call uncertain. Germline loops: CDR1 MGHRA, CDR2 YSYEKL. The V end was cut by 1 base, the J end by 6 bases, with 12 bases between. The CDR3 runs 14 residues. The CDR3 sequence is CASSQVGYPPEAFF. The CDR3 bases are TGCGCCAGCAGCCAAGTTGGTTATCCCCCTGAAGCTTTCTTT.

This clonotype has a single count. The chain combines TRBV11-2 with TRBJ2-2; D possibly corresponds to TRBD1 (6 bases). Germline V CDR1 and CDR2: SGHAT, FQNNGV. This CDR3 contains 14 residues. V shed 8 bases and J shed 3 bases, with 13 bases lying between them. The CDR3 loop reads CASGPGQYTGELFF. The CDR3, as DNA: TGTGCCAGCGGCCCTGGACAGTACACCGGGGAGCTGTTTTTT.

CDR3 protein: CASSVEISGVSYNEQFF. The CDR3 nucleotides read TGTGCCAGCAGTGTGGAGATTAGCGGGGTCTCCTACAATGAGCAGTTCTTC. The rearrangement uses TRBV2 and TRBJ2-1, with 8 bases that match TRBD2. This CDR3 comprises 17 residues. With V trimmed by 4 bases and J by 0 bases, 8 bases remained unmatched. Per germline, CDR1 SNHLY and CDR2 FYNNEI.

The table lists this clonotype with many counts. This chain's CDR3 is CASTPAGVNTGELFF. The CDR3 coding sequence is TGTGCCAGTACCCCAGCGGGGGTGAACACCGGGGAGCTGTTTTTT. The J gene is TRBJ2-2, the V gene TRBV7-8; TRBD2 matches 8 bases. Germline CDR1 SGHVS, CDR2 FQNEAQ. J lost 1 base, V lost 9 bases, and 7 bases had no gene match. The CDR3 spans 15 residues.

This clonotype came up a few times. The chain uses TRBV15 and TRBJ2-1; D unclear. Trimming took off 5 bases at V and 6 bases at J, with 11 bases between the two ends. Germline CDR1 reads LNHNV; CDR2 reads YYDKDF (reference sequence). This CDR3 region has 13 residues. CDR3 region: CATSPRKGNEQFF. CDR3 coding DNA: TGTGCCACCAGCCCTCGTAAGGGCAATGAGCAGTTCTTC.

This chain connects TRBV7-9 to TRBJ2-1; 7 nucleotides align to TRBD1. After removal of 4 bases from V and 7 bases from J, the junction contained 7 bases not matched to a gene. The germline CDR1 and CDR2 sequences are SEHNR and FQNEAQ (reference sequence). The CDR3 extends over 14 amino acids. The CDR3 DNA sequence: TGTGCCAGCAGCTCTGGGACAGAGAAGAATGAGCAGTTCTTC. Amino acid sequence: CASSSGTEKNEQFF.

V and J are TRBV6-1 and TRBJ2-7; unclear D gene. The CDR3 has 13 amino acids. Trimming stripped 0 bases from V and 5 bases from J, with 8 bases between. The V gene's germline CDR1 is MNHNS and CDR2 SASEGT. The CDR3 DNA is TGTGCCAGCAGTGAAGCCCCCTTGCACGAGCAGTACGTC. Its translation: CASSEAPLHEQYV.

The V gene is TRBV6-4, the J gene TRBJ2-5, with D perhaps TRBD2 (5 bases). V was trimmed by 7 bases and J by 2 bases, leaving 14 bases between them. Looked up from germline, CDR1 is MRHNA and CDR2 is SNTAGT. The CDR3 has 14 residues. The CDR3 coding sequence is TGTGCCAGCACCGTGGGGAGTCAGCAAGAGACCCAGTACTTC. It yields the protein CASTVGSQQETQYF.

This clonotype was observed a single time. V is TRBV20-1 and J is TRBJ2-7, with D possibly matching TRBD2 (6 bases). Trimming removed 1 base at V and 0 bases at J, with 7 bases between. The CDR3 runs 13 residues. Germline V gene sequence: CDR1 DFQATT, CDR2 SNEGSKA (reference sequence). CDR3 DNA: TGCAGTGCTAGAGGGGGGGACTCCTACGAGCAGTACGTC. This encodes CSARGGDSYEQYV.

The CDR3 sequence: CASSPASGVSYNEQFF. The CDR3 coding sequence is TGTGCCAGCAGCCCGGCTAGCGGGGTTTCCTACAATGAGCAGTTCTTC. The chain couples TRBV7-9 to TRBJ2-1, with 9 bases fitting TRBD2. Per germline, CDR1 SEHNR and CDR2 FQNEAQ (reference sequence). J lost 1 base, V lost 5 bases, and 6 bases had no gene match. The CDR3 runs 16 residues.

The chain is built from TRBV19 and TRBJ1-1, with 8 nucleotides matching TRBD1. Losses at the gene ends were 3 bases for V and 6 bases for J; bases not matched to a gene: 9. The CDR3 sequence is 15 residues long. Germline CDR1 and CDR2: LNHDA and SQIVND (reference sequence). CDR3 region: CASSIGTGYLAEAFF. The CDR3 DNA reads as TGTGCCAGTAGTATTGGGACAGGCTATCTTGCTGAAGCTTTCTTT.

This clonotype showed up just a few times. The CDR3 DNA reads TGTGCCAGCACCCCCTCGCAGCACTCTGGGGCCAACGTCCTGACTTTC. Its translation: CASTPSQHSGANVLTF. The J gene is TRBJ2-6, the V gene TRBV6-2 or TRBV6-3; D is unresolved. Trimming left V 7 bases short and J 0 bases short, with 13 bases between. The length of the CDR3 is 16 residues. Looked up from germline, CDR1 is MNHEY and CDR2 is SVGEGT.

This clonotype was picked up a small number of times. The chain has TRBV6-2 or TRBV6-3 and TRBJ2-1; D assignment may be TRBD1 or TRBD2 (5 bases each). The CDR3 extends over 13 amino acids. The germline V gene encodes CDR1 MNHEY and CDR2 SVGEGT. Trimming stripped 8 bases from V and 5 bases from J, with 13 bases between. The CDR3 loop is CASGQGPDNEQFF. CDR3 DNA: TGTGCCAGCGGTCAGGGACCGGACAATGAGCAGTTCTTC.

V and J are TRBV18 and TRBJ1-6; D may be TRBD1 (5 bases). This CDR3 has 16 amino acids. V dropped 0 bases and J dropped 5 bases, with 11 bases sitting between them. Per the germline V gene, CDR1 is KGHSH and CDR2 is LQKENI. Here the CDR3 DNA reads TGTGCCAGCTCACCACCAGGGGCAGCGAATAATTCACCCCTCCACTTT. Protein sequence: CASSPPGAANNSPLHF.

This chain uses TRBV7-6 with TRBJ2-6; D is perhaps TRBD1 (6 bases). Germline CDR1 is SGHVS and CDR2 is FNYEAQ. The CDR3 is made up of 15 amino acids. V was trimmed by 4 bases and J by 3 bases, leaving 10 bases between them. In DNA form, the CDR3 reads TGTGCCAGCAGCTCAAACAGGGATGGGGCCAACGTCCTGACTTTC. Residues: CASSSNRDGANVLTF.

This clonotype was observed a handful of times. The CDR3 sequence is CASSFSSGLGLDYGYTF. CDR3 nucleotides: TGTGCCAGCAGTTTTTCGTCAGGATTAGGGTTGGACTATGGCTACACCTTC. V is TRBV12-3 or TRBV12-4 and J is TRBJ1-2; unclear D gene. The V end was cut by 3 bases, the J end by 3 bases, with 20 bases between. The CDR3 runs 17 residues.